This T cell receptor beta chain comes out of a study of blood T cell repertoires in COVID-19. On the study more broadly: Specimens from acute and convalescent COVID-19 originated in the United States, Italy and Spain. Nucleic acid was either cDNA or gDNA, and it came from T cells, B-cell-depleted T cells, or PBMCs.

In the study's own analysis: Quantification of nucleated cells was approximated via reference gene primer amplification. Clones were sequenced by immunoSEQ multiplex PCR, and TCRdb holds only the in-frame ones, with some missing. Clone size and V and J calls were adopted from that table, with D and trimming inferred from the DNA. This sample carries about 150,000 clones, around four fifths of them seen once, and the ten largest clones take about 1.9%. The CDR3 length is 15 residues. The V gene end was trimmed by 2 bases and the J gene end by 7 bases; junction bases not matched to a gene: 8. Looked up from germline, CDR1 is SNHLY and CDR2 is FYNNEI.

Sample: peripheral blood. The TCR sequence derives from a woman of 80 years or more with acute or convalescent COVID-19. The J gene is TRBJ1-2, the V gene TRBV2; 9 nucleotides match TRBD1. The CDR3 bases are TGTGCCAGCAGTGAATATGGGACAGGGCTGATTGGCTACACCTTC. The encoded protein is CASSEYGTGLIGYTF.